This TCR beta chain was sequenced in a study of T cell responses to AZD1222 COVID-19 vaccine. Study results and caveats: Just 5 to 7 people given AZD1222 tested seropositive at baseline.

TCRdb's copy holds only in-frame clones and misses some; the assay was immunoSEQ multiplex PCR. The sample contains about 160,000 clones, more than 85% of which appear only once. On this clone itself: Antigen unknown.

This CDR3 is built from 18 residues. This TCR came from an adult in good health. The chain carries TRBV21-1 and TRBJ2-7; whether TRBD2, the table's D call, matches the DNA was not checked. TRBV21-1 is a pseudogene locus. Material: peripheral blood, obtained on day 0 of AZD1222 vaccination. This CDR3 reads CASSNPLSSGCTPGEQYF. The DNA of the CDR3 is TGTGCCAGCAGCAATCCGTTGAGTAGCGGATGCACCCCGGGGGAGCAGTACTTC.